A single sample gave rise to the 26 T cell receptor beta chains below, sequenced in a study of human T cells and chemical hapten exposure. The sample's time point: patch test 1, 2 weeks after DPC sensitization. As to treatment: therapeutic diphenylcyclopropenone sensitization with weekly scalp DPC. Each CDR3 protein gets one entry after TCRdb re-called the RACE reads with MiXCR. The sample contains 150,000 to 200,000 distinct CDR3 sequences, roughly 15% of which appear only once. This specimen consisted of whole blood, obtained in connection with sensitization to the hapten diphenylcyclopropenone (DPC). The origin of the receptors is a woman aged 25 to 39 with alopecia areata. Some clones in this sample may be carry-over from other donors' samples.

The table lists this clonotype with many counts. The V gene is TRBV30, the J gene TRBJ1-6, with 10 bases matching TRBD1. This CDR3 comprises 13 residues. CDR1 is GTSNPN and CDR2 is SVGIG in the germline V gene (reference sequence). The V and J ends lost 8 bases and 9 bases, in that order; junction bases with no gene match: 7. CDR3 DNA sequence: TGTGCCAGCCTGACAGGGGGCGGTTCACCCCTCCACTTT. This gives the protein CASLTGGGSPLHF.

This clonotype appeared a few times. The V gene is TRBV12-2, the J gene TRBJ1-2. TRBV12-2 has pseudogene status. The CDR3 totals 22 residues. CDR3 bases: TGTGCAAGTCGCCCCGTGCCAAATGCCGGTATCTCGTCGCGAAACCGACACTATGGCTACACCTTC. It codes for CASRPVPNAGISSRNRHYGYTF.

This clonotype was picked up a small number of times. The CDR3 sequence: CASSQVYGGRNEQFF. The CDR3 nucleotides are TGTGCCAGCAGCCAAGTGTATGGGGGCAGGAATGAGCAGTTCTTC. The V gene is TRBV3-1, the J gene TRBJ2-1; a weak D match, TRBD1 (6 bases). V dropped 1 base and J dropped 7 bases, with 14 bases sitting between them. The germline CDR1 and CDR2 sequences are LGHDT and YNNKEL (reference sequence). This CDR3 has 15 amino acids.

The gene calls are TRBV11-2 and TRBJ1-1, with D hard to call. The CDR3 consists of 12 residues. Germline V gene data show CDR1 as SGHAT and CDR2 as FQNNGV. Trimming pared 5 bases from V and 8 bases from J, leaving 12 bases between. The DNA for the CDR3 is TGTGCCAGCAGCCCTAGCTCCTTCGAAGCTTTCTTT. It translates to CASSPSSFEAFF.

This clonotype was seen more than once but under ten times. J is TRBJ2-7 and V is TRBV5-6, with TRBD2 identical over 8 bases. V lost 4 bases to trimming and J lost 7 bases; unmatched junction nucleotides: 13. Germline V gives CDR1 SGHDT, CDR2 YYEEEE. The CDR3 is made up of 15 amino acids. The CDR3 bases are TGTGCCAGCAGCCCCGGACTAGCTTTCGCGCGAGAGCAGTACTTC. Protein sequence: CASSPGLAFAREQYF. Complete variable domain (other parts from reference TRBV5-6 and TRBJ2-7): DAGVTQSPTHLIKTRGQQVTLRCSPKSGHDTVSWYQQALGQGPQFIFQYYEEEERQRGNFPDRFSGHQFPNYSSELNVNALLLGDSALYLCASSPGLAFAREQYFGPGTRLTVT.

The chain joins TRBV7-9 to TRBJ2-2; D ambiguous. Germline V gene lookup returns CDR1 SEHNR and CDR2 FQNEAQ (reference sequence). The CDR3 is 12 residues long. V was clipped by 5 bases and J by 6 bases, with 7 bases between them. The CDR3 sequence is CASSPEAGELFF. Here the CDR3 DNA reads TGTGCCAGCAGCCCCGAGGCCGGGGAGCTGTTTTTT.

The sample holds many counts of this clonotype. This sequence joins TRBV6-6 and TRBJ1-1; D uncertain. CDR3 size: 16 residues. Looked up from germline, CDR1 is MNHNY and CDR2 is SVGAGI (reference sequence). V lost 5 bases, J lost 0 bases, and 16 bases lay in between. The CDR3 is CASSPPRRLLNTEAFF. The CDR3 coding sequence is TGTGCCAGCAGTCCACCCCGACGTCTCCTGAACACTGAAGCTTTCTTT.

This clonotype was seen a handful of times. The V call is TRBV6-6, the J call TRBJ2-2, with TRBD1 identical over 9 bases. The CDR3 is 17 amino acids. Germline lookup yields CDR1 MNHNY and CDR2 SVGAGI (reference sequence). V lost 0 bases to trimming and J lost 7 bases; unmatched junction nucleotides: 9. CDR3 residues: CASSYSVGQGLRGELFF. The CDR3 DNA is TGTGCCAGCAGTTACTCAGTGGGACAGGGTCTACGCGGGGAGCTGTTTTTT.

Notes on this clonotype: This may be a read error: a much more frequent sequence differs by one nucleotide. The chain recombines TRBV6-2 or TRBV6-3 with TRBJ1-6; TRBD1 agrees at 9 bases. CDR1 MNHEY and CDR2 SVGEGT come from the germline V gene. The CDR3 spans 16 residues. V lost 7 bases, J lost 9 bases, and 13 bases stayed unmatched. The CDR3 protein is CASTIQGQGGGSPLHF. The CDR3 DNA sequence: TGTGCCAGCACTATACAGGGACAGGGAGGAGGTTCACCCCTCCACTTT.

This clonotype was detected ten times or more. The CDR3 sequence is CSATETQYF. DNA for the CDR3: TGCAGCGCCACCGAGACCCAGTACTTC. V is TRBV29-1 and J is TRBJ2-5; no reliable D call. Germline lookup yields CDR1 SQVTM and CDR2 ANQGSEA. CDR3 length equals 9 residues. Trimming left V 7 bases short and J 5 bases short, with 5 bases between.

This clonotype appeared many times. CDR3 nucleotide sequence: TGTGCCAGCACCCCTGTCCAGGGGGGGACTGAAGCTTTCTTT. It yields the protein CASTPVQGGTEAFF. This chain links TRBV7-6 with TRBJ1-1; the match to TRBD1 covers 7 bases. CDR3 length: 14 residues. Germline V gives CDR1 SGHVS, CDR2 FNYEAQ. The ends lost 7 bases at V and 5 bases at J; junction bases unmatched: 10.

This clonotype was found many times. The chain couples TRBV4-1 to TRBJ2-1; D is possibly TRBD2 (6 bases). V lost 2 bases and J lost 0, with 26 bases in between. Germline CDR1 MGHRA, CDR2 YSYEKL. The CDR3 is 21 residues long. CDR3 loop: CASSQLSTPGLLASSYNEQFF. The CDR3 region has the DNA TGCGCCAGCAGCCAATTGAGTACTCCCGGGTTGCTAGCGAGCTCCTACAATGAGCAGTTCTTC.

The chain recombines TRBV7-2 with TRBJ1-5; tentatively, D is TRBD1 (6 bases). In germline, CDR1 is SGHTA, CDR2 FQGNSA. The germline V and J ends were trimmed by 5 bases and 1 base, with 15 bases remaining between them. The CDR3 is made up of 16 amino acids. The CDR3 region has the DNA TGTGCCAGCAGCCCACAGGGCAGGCTAAGCAATCAGCCCCAGCATTTT. This codes for CASSPQGRLSNQPQHF.

This chain uses TRBV7-2 with TRBJ2-3; D may be TRBD2 (5 bases). There are 14 residues in the CDR3. From germline, CDR1 is SGHTA and CDR2 FQGNSA. Trimming left V 5 bases short and J 5 bases short, with 14 bases between. In nucleotides, the CDR3 is TGTGCCAGCAGCCGTAGCGAGGTAGTAGATACGCAGTATTTT. This sequence encodes CASSRSEVVDTQYF.

This clonotype has at least ten counts. CDR3 in amino acids: CASSNAPRTGGVGFYGYTF. DNA of the CDR3: TGTGCCAGCAGCAATGCCCCCCGGACAGGGGGCGTAGGATTCTATGGCTACACCTTC. The V gene is TRBV21-1, the J gene TRBJ1-2; TRBD1 was called by the table and not checked on the DNA. TRBV21-1 is annotated as a pseudogene. CDR3 size: 19 residues.

The V gene is TRBV12-2, the J gene TRBJ1-5; the table assigns TRBD1, which was not confirmed against the DNA. TRBV12-2 is tagged as a pseudogene. This CDR3 spans 16 amino acids. CDR3 DNA: TGTGCAAGTCACGTTCTACCGGGCAGGGTTAATCAGCCCCAGCATTTT. This codes for CASHVLPGRVNQPQHF.

The chain recombines TRBV27 with TRBJ2-7, with TRBD1 matching over 10 bases. The CDR3 extends over 15 amino acids. Germline trimming cut 0 bases from V and 6 bases from J; bases unmatched to any gene: 5. Germline values: CDR1 MNHEY, CDR2 SMNVEV (reference sequence). This CDR3 is CASSLSWDRGFEQYF. The CDR3 DNA follows: TGTGCCAGCAGTTTATCATGGGACAGGGGATTCGAGCAGTACTTC.

The V and J genes are TRBV30 and TRBJ2-7; the match to TRBD2 covers 9 bases. Looked up from germline, CDR1 is GTSNPN and CDR2 is SVGIG (reference sequence). The CDR3 runs 14 residues. J was trimmed by 2 bases and V by 4 bases; bases with no gene match: 6. CDR3 coding DNA: TGTGCCTGGACCCCGGCGGGAGGGGCCTACGAGCAGTACTTC. Its translation is CAWTPAGGAYEQYF.

The chain uses TRBV29-1 and TRBJ1-5; maybe TRBD1 (5 bases). Germline-derived CDR1 and CDR2 are SQVTM and ANQGSEA. Between the trimmed V and J ends, which lost 6 bases and 5 bases, there was a span of 20 bases. This CDR3 has 15 residues. CDR3 in DNA: TGCAGCGTCTCCTTTGGTAGGGGTAGGGATCAGCCCCAGCATTTT. This encodes CSVSFGRGRDQPQHF.

The genes are TRBV28 and TRBJ1-3; 7 bases are shared with TRBD1. Germline V gene sequence: CDR1 MDHEN, CDR2 SYDVKM. With 6 bases clipped from V and 0 bases from J, the junction kept 5 bases outside the gene matches. The CDR3 is 15 amino acids. CDR3 in amino acids: CASSWGQNSGNTIYF. The CDR3 DNA reads as TGTGCCAGCAGCTGGGGACAGAACTCTGGAAACACCATATATTTT.

Concerning this clonotype: Mismatch with germline at one junction end may stem from a read error. The V call is TRBV6-5, the J call TRBJ1-2; D might be TRBD1 (5 bases). Germline V gene lookup returns CDR1 MNHEY and CDR2 SVGAGI. CDR3 length: 14 amino acids. The CDR3 coding sequence is TGTGCCAGCAGTTATACATGGGGCGACTATGGCTACGCCTTC. Translating gives CASSYTWGDYGYAF.

V is TRBV29-1 and J is TRBJ1-1; TRBD1 is a possible D gene (5 bases). The germline V and J ends were trimmed by 4 bases and 4 bases, with 13 bases remaining between them. The CDR3 covers 13 residues. CDR1 is SQVTM, CDR2 ANQGSEA, per germline. The CDR3 loop is CSVVTLGATEAFF. CDR3 coding DNA: TGCAGCGTTGTGACGTTAGGGGCCACTGAAGCTTTCTTT.

The chain has TRBV12-3 or TRBV12-4 and TRBJ1-4; the D gene is possibly TRBD1 (6 bases). V dropped 7 bases and J dropped 10 bases, with 10 bases sitting between them. This CDR3 is 11 amino acids long. Written as DNA, the CDR3 is TGTGCCAGCACCGAGGGGGGAAAACTGTTTTTT. Protein sequence: CASTEGGKLFF.

About this clonotype itself: The CDR3 end shows no conserved phenylalanine or tryptophan, and so a read error is likely. The chain employs TRBV4-3 and TRBJ1-1; no clear D gene. In germline, CDR1 is LGHNA, CDR2 YSLEER. This CDR3 is 14 amino acids long. Trimming stripped 4 bases from V and 2 bases from J, with 11 bases between. Written as DNA, the CDR3 is TGCGCCAGCAGCCCAGGACGGGCCAACACTGAAGCTTTCTCT. This encodes CASSPGRANTEAFS.

This clonotype showed up just a few times. The chain employs TRBV4-3 and TRBJ2-3, with D maybe TRBD2 (5 bases). The V and J ends lost 1 base and 4 bases respectively, with 15 bases between them. From germline, CDR1 is LGHNA and CDR2 YSLEER. CDR3 size: 16 residues. CDR3 sequence reads: CASSQAPERRPDTQYF. The CDR3, as DNA: TGCGCCAGCAGCCAAGCCCCCGAAAGGAGGCCAGATACGCAGTATTTT.

This clonotype turned up a few times. The V call is TRBV2, the J call TRBJ1-3; no reliable D call. Germline assignment: CDR1 SNHLY and CDR2 FYNNEI. The length of the CDR3 is 15 residues. V lost 1 base, J lost 0 bases, and 7 bases lay in between. The CDR3 DNA is TGTGCCAGCAGTGAAGGGTCCAGCTCTGGAAACACCATATATTTT. Its translation is CASSEGSSSGNTIYF.